Below, 3 T cell receptor beta chains from the same sample are listed, as sequenced in a study of T cell responses to AZD1222 COVID-19 vaccine. Repertoires were generated with immunoSEQ multiplex PCR, while TCRdb's copy carries only in-frame clones and drops some. The data show roughly 190,000 clones, 80% to 95% seen once. The sequencing used peripheral blood, collected on day 0 of AZD1222 vaccination. The receptors shown here come from an adult in good health.

The count of this clone is one. The CDR3 loop reads CASSRGTGWSSNEKLFF. CDR3 bases: TGCGCCAGCAGCCGAGGGACAGGGTGGTCTTCCAATGAAAAACTGTTTTTT. The V call is TRBV4-1, the J call TRBJ1-4; TRBD1 matches at 9 bases. Germline values: CDR1 MGHRA, CDR2 YSYEKL. CDR3 length: 17 residues. V was pared by 4 bases and J by 5 bases, with 11 bases of the junction left unmatched.

This clone was seen once. The chain is built from TRBV29-1 and TRBJ1-5, with 7 positions matching TRBD1. The J segment lost 2 bases and the V segment lost 5 bases, leaving 3 bases of the junction unmatched. CDR1 and CDR2 from the germline V gene are SQVTM and ANQGSEA. CDR3 length: 13 residues. The CDR3 reads CSVRTGGNQPQHF. The CDR3 nucleotides are TGCAGCGTTAGGACAGGAGGCAATCAGCCCCAGCATTTT.

The chain carries TRBV5-4 and TRBJ1-1; D call uncertain. Germline V gene data show CDR1 as SGHNT and CDR2 as YYREEE (reference sequence). V lost 4 bases, J lost 1 base, and 11 bases lay in between. This CDR3 is built from 14 residues. CDR3 residues: CASSAFTANTEAFF. The DNA of the CDR3 is TGTGCCAGCAGCGCATTTACAGCGAACACTGAAGCTTTCTTT.